The source of this T cell receptor (beta chain) is a study of blood T cells in healthy people across ages. The germline V gene encodes CDR1 LGHDT and CDR2 YNNKEL (reference sequence). Losses at the gene ends were 4 bases for V and 4 bases for J; bases not matched to a gene: 9. CDR3 size: 16 residues. Then a second PCR, running roughly 7 to 12 cycles, was carried out with a sample-barcoded 5' primer and a J-beta primer mix. From the 5' RACE reads, TCRdb called clonotypes with MiXCR, one entry per CDR3 protein. This table holds about 1.6 million distinct CDR3 sequences, roughly 30% found once. This receptor was obtained from a woman under 40 in good health. This chain uses TRBV3-1 with TRBJ2-3; 9 bases are a match to TRBD1. The sequencing input was blood. The CDR3 sequence is CASSRILQGASDTQYF. The DNA for the CDR3 is TGTGCCAGCAGCCGTATCCTACAGGGGGCCTCAGATACGCAGTATTTT.